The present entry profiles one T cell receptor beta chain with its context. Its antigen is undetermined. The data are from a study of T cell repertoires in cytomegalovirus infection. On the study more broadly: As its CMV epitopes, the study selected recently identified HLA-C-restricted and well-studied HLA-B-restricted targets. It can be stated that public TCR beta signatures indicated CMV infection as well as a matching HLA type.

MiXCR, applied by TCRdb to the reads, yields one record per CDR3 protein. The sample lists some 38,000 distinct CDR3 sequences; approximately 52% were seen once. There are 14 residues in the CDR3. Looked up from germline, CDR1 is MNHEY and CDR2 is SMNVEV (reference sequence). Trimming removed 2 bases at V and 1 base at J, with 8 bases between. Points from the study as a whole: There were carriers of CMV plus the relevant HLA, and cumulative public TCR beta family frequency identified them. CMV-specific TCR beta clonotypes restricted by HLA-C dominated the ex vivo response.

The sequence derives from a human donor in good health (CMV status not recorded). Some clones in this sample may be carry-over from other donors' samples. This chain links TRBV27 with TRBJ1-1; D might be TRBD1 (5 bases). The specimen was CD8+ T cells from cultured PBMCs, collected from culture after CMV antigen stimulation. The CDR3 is CASSLGAGNTEAFF. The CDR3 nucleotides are TGTGCCAGCAGTTTAGGGGCAGGGAACACTGAAGCTTTCTTT.